This TCR beta chain was sequenced in a study of blood T cell repertoires in COVID-19. Original processing methods: Estimates of nucleated cell counts were drawn from the amplification of reference gene primers. Clones were read by immunoSEQ multiplex PCR, and TCRdb kept only the in-frame ones, dropping some. V, J and clone size reflect that table, while D and trimming were determined from the DNA. Of 200,000 to 300,000 clones listed, more than 70% are singletons. The germline V gene has CDR1 SQVTM and CDR2 ANQGSEA. CDR3 length: 14 amino acids. V shed 6 bases and J 5 bases; nucleotides not matched to a gene: 7. This clone has a handful of counts.

The sample comprised peripheral blood. The receptor comes from a woman aged 25 to 45 with COVID-19, enrolled during active disease. The chain links TRBV29-1 to TRBJ2-5; TRBD1 aligns across 12 bases. The DNA of the CDR3 is TGCAGCGTCCAAGCCGGGACAGGGGGCGAGACCCAGTACTTC. Its protein product is CSVQAGTGGETQYF.